The rows below give T cell receptor beta chains drawn from one sample of a study of T-cell reconstitution after alpha-beta-depleted transplantation in children. MiXCR, run by TCRdb on the PCR reads, gives a single entry per CDR3 protein. The repertoire includes nearly 550,000 distinct CDR3 sequences, approximately 16% of them detected once, and less than 4% sits in the top ten. This sample comprised PBMCs from the stem cell graft donor, obtained from the stem cell graft. Every receptor here comes from a human donor who donated a stem cell graft to a child with acute lymphoblastic leukemia. CDR3s include the opening cysteine and the closing phenylalanine or tryptophan. D genes are given only for firm matches. A row's size may be missing; if present it is once, few, many or a size class.

clone size	D gene	J gene	V gene	CDR3 protein	CDR3 DNA
-	-	TRBJ2-7	TRBV5-5	CASRVGTLTGYEQYF	TGTGCCAGCAGGGTCGGGACCCTGACAGGCTACGAGCAGTACTTC
few	-	TRBJ2-7	TRBV18	CASSADSSPTYEQYF	TGTGCCAGCTCAGCGGACAGTTCTCCAACCTACGAGCAGTACTTC
-	-	TRBJ2-2	TRBV27	CTCSLALRGLAANTGELFF	TGTACCTGCAGTTTAGCGCTGAGGGGGCTAGCGGCGAACACCGGGGAGCTGTTTTTT
-	-	TRBJ2-1	TRBV4-2	CASSQGAQEMDEQFF	TGTGCCAGCAGCCAAGGGGCCCAGGAAATGGATGAGCAGTTCTTC
-	TRBD2	TRBJ2-6	TRBV12-3/TRBV12-4	CASSLGLGTSISGANVLTF	TGTGCCAGCAGTTTAGGCCTCGGGACTAGTATCTCTGGGGCCAACGTCCTGACTTTC
few	-	TRBJ2-7	TRBV7-9	CASSVTGTGIDEQYF	TGTGCCAGCAGCGTTACCGGGACCGGAATCGACGAGCAGTACTTC
-	-	TRBJ2-7	TRBV5-1	CASSFGSRYEQYF	TGCGCCAGCAGCTTTGGCAGTCGCTACGAGCAGTACTTC
-	TRBD1	TRBJ1-2	TRBV29-1	CSVVGQGLYYGYTF	TGCAGCGTCGTAGGACAGGGGCTATACTATGGCTACACCTTC
-	-	TRBJ1-3	TRBV28	CASTHGGLINTIYF	TGTGCCAGCACCCACGGGGGTCTTATAAACACCATATATTTT
-	-	TRBJ1-1	TRBV19	CASAEILNTEAFF	TGTGCCAGCGCAGAAATATTGAACACTGAAGCTTTCTTT
-	TRBD1	TRBJ1-2	TRBV5-1	CASSNQRQGGYGYTF	TGCGCCAGCAGCAACCAACGACAGGGGGGCTATGGCTACACCTTC
-	-	TRBJ2-7	TRBV7-9	CASSLVAGNVYEQYF	TGTGCCAGCAGCTTAGTTGCGGGAAACGTCTACGAGCAGTACTTC
-	-	TRBJ1-1	TRBV4-1	CASSQAPVNTEAFF	TGCGCCAGCAGCCAAGCTCCGGTGAACACTGAAGCTTTCTTT
-	-	TRBJ2-3	TRBV11-2	CASSDQGVDTQYF	TGTGCCAGCAGCGATCAGGGAGTAGATACGCAGTATTTT
-	-	TRBJ1-1	TRBV24-1	CATSDVRDEAFF	TGTGCCACCAGTGACGTCAGGGATGAAGCTTTCTTT
-	-	TRBJ1-5	TRBV6-1	CASSLGPRGNQPQHF	TGTGCCAGCAGTCTCGGGCCACGGGGCAATCAGCCCCAGCATTTT
few	TRBD2	TRBJ2-1	TRBV5-1	CASNPGGYTGLGENEQFF	TGCGCCAGCAACCCAGGAGGGTATACTGGACTAGGGGAAAATGAGCAGTTCTTC
few	-	TRBJ1-1	TRBV4-1	CASSQDPGGLNTEAFF	TGCGCCAGCAGCCAAGATCCGGGGGGGTTGAACACTGAAGCTTTCTTT
-	-	TRBJ2-7	TRBV9	CASSPSVNYEQYF	TGTGCCAGCAGCCCTAGCGTAAACTACGAGCAGTACTTC
-	-	TRBJ1-2	TRBV29-1	CSVWEGVGYTF	TGCAGCGTTTGGGAGGGCGTAGGCTACACCTTC
many	TRBD2	TRBJ2-3	TRBV6-4	CASSDLSSGSDTQYF	TGTGCCAGCAGTGACCTATCTAGCGGGAGTGATACGCAGTATTTT
-	TRBD1	TRBJ2-3	TRBV12-3/TRBV12-4	CASSPGTVPTDTQYF	TGTGCCAGCAGTCCTGGGACAGTTCCCACAGATACGCAGTATTTT
many	TRBD2	TRBJ2-5	TRBV7-2	CASSFDGTSGSAQYF	TGTGCCAGCAGCTTTGACGGGACTAGCGGGTCGGCCCAGTACTTC
-	-	TRBJ2-7	TRBV15	CATSRRSGTYEQYF	TGTGCCACCAGCAGGAGGTCGGGTACCTACGAGCAGTACTTC
-	TRBD2	TRBJ2-1	TRBV4-1	CASSDLRGRDYNEQFF	TGCGCCAGCAGTGACTTGCGCGGGAGGGACTACAATGAGCAGTTCTTC
many	-	TRBJ1-2	TRBV5-1	CASSRGQTYGYTF	TGCGCCAGCAGCCGGGGACAAACCTATGGCTACACCTTC
-	TRBD1	TRBJ2-7	TRBV5-1	CASSDGTGGYEQYF	TGCGCCAGCAGCGATGGGACAGGGGGCTACGAGCAGTACTTC
-	-	TRBJ2-7	TRBV12-3/TRBV12-4	CASSSMGLYEQYF	TGTGCCAGCAGTTCCATGGGGCTCTACGAGCAGTACTTC
-	-	TRBJ1-2	TRBV29-1	CSVYSGPYGYTF	TGCAGCGTTTACTCAGGACCCTATGGCTACACCTTC
few	-	TRBJ1-2	TRBV27	CASSHHSDYGYTF	TGTGCCAGCAGCCACCACAGCGATTATGGCTACACCTTC
few	-	TRBJ1-5	TRBV12-3/TRBV12-4	CASSFRGASNQPQHF	TGTGCCAGCAGTTTCCGGGGAGCGAGCAATCAGCCCCAGCATTTT
few	-	TRBJ2-1	TRBV5-1	CASWVGDSVEQFF	TGCGCCAGCTGGGTCGGAGACTCGGTTGAGCAGTTCTTC